This TCR beta chain was sequenced in a study of shared clonotypes between healthy human individuals. This table comes from immunoSEQ multiplex PCR, and its TCRdb copy is limited to in-frame clones, with some not included. Of 700,000 or so clones in the sample, around 72% are singletons; the top ten hold less than 2%. There are 13 residues in the CDR3. Germline values: CDR1 ENHRY, CDR2 SYGVKD. The junction had 2 bases not matched to a gene; V was cut back by 4 bases and J by 6 bases. Sequenced material: memory CD4+ T cells sorted from blood. Indicated subset: CD45RA-negative fraction. The V and J genes are TRBV10-3 and TRBJ2-2, with 7 bases fitting TRBD1. This TCR was sampled from a woman in her thirties in good health. The CDR3 DNA reads as TGTGCCATCAGTGGACAGGGTGCCGGGGAGCTGTTTTTT. Its translation is CAISGQGAGELFF.